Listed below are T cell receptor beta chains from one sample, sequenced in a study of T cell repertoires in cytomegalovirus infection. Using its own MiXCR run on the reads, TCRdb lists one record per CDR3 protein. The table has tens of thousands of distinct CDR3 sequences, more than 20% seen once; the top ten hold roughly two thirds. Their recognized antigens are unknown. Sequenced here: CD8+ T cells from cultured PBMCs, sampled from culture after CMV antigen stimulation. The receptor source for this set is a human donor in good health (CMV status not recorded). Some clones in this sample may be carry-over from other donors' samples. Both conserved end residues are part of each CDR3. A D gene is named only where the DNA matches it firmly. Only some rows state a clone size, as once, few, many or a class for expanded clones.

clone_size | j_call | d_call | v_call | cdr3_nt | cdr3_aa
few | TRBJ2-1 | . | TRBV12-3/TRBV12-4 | TGTGCCGGCAGCCCCCTAGGACAGTACAATGAGCAGTTCTTC | CAGSPLGQYNEQFF
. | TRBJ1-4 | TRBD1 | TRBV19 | TGTGCCAGTAGCAATCCGGGACAGATAAATGAAAAACTGTTTTTT | CASSNPGQINEKLFF
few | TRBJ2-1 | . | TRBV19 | TGTGCCAGTAGTGAGAGGGGACCCTACAATGAGCAGTTCTTC | CASSERGPYNEQFF
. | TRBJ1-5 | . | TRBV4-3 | TGCGCCAGCAGCCAAGAGTTTCGGGGCTCTCAGCCCCAGCATTTT | CASSQEFRGSQPQHF
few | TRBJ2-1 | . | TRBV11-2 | TGTGCCAGCAGCTTAGTCAGTCTCAATGAGCAGTTCTTC | CASSLVSLNEQFF
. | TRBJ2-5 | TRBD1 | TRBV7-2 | TGTGCCAGCAGCTACCGTGTGGGACAGGAGTACCAAGAGACCCAGTACTTC | CASSYRVGQEYQETQYF
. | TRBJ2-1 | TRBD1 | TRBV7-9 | TGTGCCAGCAGCTTAGCCTCCCAGGGGGCAGCCTACAATGAGCAGTTCTTC | CASSLASQGAAYNEQFF
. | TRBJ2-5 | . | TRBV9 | TGTGCCAGCAGCGAGGGAAATGGGGGTGCTCTAAAAGAGACCCAGTACTTC | CASSEGNGGALKETQYF
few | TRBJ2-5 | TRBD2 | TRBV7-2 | TGTGCCAGCAGCTTACATCTCCGGGGGGGCGCAGAGACCCAGTACTTC | CASSLHLRGGAETQYF
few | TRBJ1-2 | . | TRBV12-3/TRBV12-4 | TGTGCCAGCGGATGGGGGAAATCCTATGGCTACACCTTC | CASGWGKSYGYTF
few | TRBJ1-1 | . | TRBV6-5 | TGTGCCAGCAGTTACCGGGGACCGCCCCTTATGAACACTGAAGCTTTCTTT | CASSYRGPPLMNTEAFF
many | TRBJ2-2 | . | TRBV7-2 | TGTGCCAGCAGCCGGGGCTGGGTCGGGGAGCTGTTTTTT | CASSRGWVGELFF
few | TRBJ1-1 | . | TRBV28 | TGTGCCAGCAGTCCACACCACAGTCCCTCTGAAGCTTTCTTT | CASSPHHSPSEAFF
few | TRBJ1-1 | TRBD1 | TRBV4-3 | TGCGCCAGCAGCCAAGTAGCCCAGGGGGGCACTGAAGCTTTCTTT | CASSQVAQGGTEAFF
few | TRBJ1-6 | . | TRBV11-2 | TGTGCCAGCAGCCCCCTGGCCTCGGAGTCTCGCAATTCACCCCTCCACTTT | CASSPLASESRNSPLHF
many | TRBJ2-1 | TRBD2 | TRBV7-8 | TGTGCCAGCAGCTTACCCAGGGTCTCTAGCGGGGGCCCTGAAGGGTCCTACAATGAGCAGTTCTTC | CASSLPRVSSGGPEGSYNEQFF
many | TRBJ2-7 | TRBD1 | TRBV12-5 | TGTGCTAGTGGATATACAGGGGTCTGGGAGCAGTACTTC | CASGYTGVWEQYF
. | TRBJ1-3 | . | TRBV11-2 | TGTGCCAGCATCTTAGTCGCCTTGGTCGGAAACACCATATATTTT | CASILVALVGNTIYF
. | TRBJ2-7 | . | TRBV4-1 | TGCGCCAGCAGCCAAGATGGGCAGGGCTACGAGCAGTACTTC | CASSQDGQGYEQYF
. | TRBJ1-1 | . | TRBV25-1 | TGTGCCAGCAGTGCCGATCAGGTAGAAGCTTTCTTT | CASSADQVEAFF
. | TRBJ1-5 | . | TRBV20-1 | TGCAGTGCTCCCCATGCGGGGGACGGCCATCAGCCCCAGCATTTT | CSAPHAGDGHQPQHF
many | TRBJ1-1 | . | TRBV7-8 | TGTGCCAGCAGCTTGTCGGGAAGGGGGAACACTGAAGCTTTCTTT | CASSLSGRGNTEAFF
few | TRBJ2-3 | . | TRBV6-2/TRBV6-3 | TGTGCCAGCAGCCCGGGAACGAACCTTTTCACAGATACGCAGTATTTT | CASSPGTNLFTDTQYF
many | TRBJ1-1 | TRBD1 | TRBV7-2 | TGTGCCAGCAGCTCAGGACAGGGGAAATGGAACACTGAAGCTTTCTTT | CASSSGQGKWNTEAFF
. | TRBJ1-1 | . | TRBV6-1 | TGTGCCAGCAGTGATACAGGGTTCGATAACACTGAAGCTTTCTTT | CASSDTGFDNTEAFF
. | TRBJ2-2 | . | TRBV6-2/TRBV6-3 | TGTGCCAGCAGTTACGCGACTAAAGTGGAGCTGTTTTTT | CASSYATKVELFF
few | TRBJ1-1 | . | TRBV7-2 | TGTGCCAGCAGCTTTCCTCAACAGGGAGGGGACACTGAAGCTTTCTTT | CASSFPQQGGDTEAFF
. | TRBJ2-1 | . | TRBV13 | TGTGCCAGCAGCCCCGAACAGGGACGGAGTTTGAATGAGCAGTTCTTC | CASSPEQGRSLNEQFF
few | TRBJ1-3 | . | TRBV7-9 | TGTGCCAGCTATGACTCTGGAAACACCATATATTTT | CASYDSGNTIYF
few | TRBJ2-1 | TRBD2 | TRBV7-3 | TGTGCCAGCAGCTTGGCTAGCGGGGCTCCCTACAATGAGCAGTTCTTC | CASSLASGAPYNEQFF
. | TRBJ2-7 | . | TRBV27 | TGTGCCAGCAGTTTATCGGGATTTGGGGACGAGCAGTACTTC | CASSLSGFGDEQYF
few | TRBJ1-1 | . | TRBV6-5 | TGTGCCAGCATGGTATCGGGAGCGGGCACTGAAGCTTTCTTT | CASMVSGAGTEAFF
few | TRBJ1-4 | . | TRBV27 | TGTGCCAGCGGGGCGGGGCTCATGGGTGAAAAACTGTTTTTT | CASGAGLMGEKLFF
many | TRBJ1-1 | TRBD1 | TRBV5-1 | TGCGCCAGCAGCTTGGGCGACAGGGGAGGCACTGAAGCTTTCTTT | CASSLGDRGGTEAFF
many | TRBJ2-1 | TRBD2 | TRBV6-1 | TGTGCCAGCAGTGGTACTAGCGGGGGTCGCTCCTACAATGAGCAGTTCTTC | CASSGTSGGRSYNEQFF
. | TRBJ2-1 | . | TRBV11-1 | TGTGCCAGCAGCTTACGAGCCCCGGGCGTGGATGAGCAGTTCTTC | CASSLRAPGVDEQFF
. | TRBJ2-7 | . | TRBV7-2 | TGTGCCAGCAGCTTCCCTACTCGCGAGCAGTACTTC | CASSFPTREQYF
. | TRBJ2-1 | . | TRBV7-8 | TGTGCCAGCGAACCCCCCTACCCCTACAATGAGCAGTTCTTC | CASEPPYPYNEQFF
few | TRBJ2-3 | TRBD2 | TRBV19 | TGTGCCAGTAGTATGTCGGACGGGGGGGCCGGAGATACGCAGTATTTT | CASSMSDGGAGDTQYF
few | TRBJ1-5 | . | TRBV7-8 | TGTGCCAGCAGCTCCTGGACAGAACGAGAGCCCCAGCATTTT | CASSSWTEREPQHF
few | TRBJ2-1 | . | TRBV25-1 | TGTGCCAGCAGTGTACAGACTTACAATGAGCAGTTCTTC | CASSVQTYNEQFF
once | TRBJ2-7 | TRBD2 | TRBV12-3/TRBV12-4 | TGTGCCAGCAGTCCCCACGGGGGGGGCTCCTACGAGCAGTACTTC | CASSPHGGGSYEQYF
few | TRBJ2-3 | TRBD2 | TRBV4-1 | TGCGCCAGCAGCCCCTCGCCGCAGCGGGGGGACACAGATACGCAGTATTTT | CASSPSPQRGDTDTQYF
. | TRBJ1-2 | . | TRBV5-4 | TGTGCCAGCAGCTTGGCCGCTCACATTGGCTACACCTTC | CASSLAAHIGYTF
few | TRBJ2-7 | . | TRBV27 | TGTGCCAGCAGTTTATCCGGCGGTACCTACGAGCAGTACTTC | CASSLSGGTYEQYF
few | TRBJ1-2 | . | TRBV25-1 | TGTGCCAGCAGTGCGGGGTTCTGGGGCTACAACTTC | CASSAGFWGYNF